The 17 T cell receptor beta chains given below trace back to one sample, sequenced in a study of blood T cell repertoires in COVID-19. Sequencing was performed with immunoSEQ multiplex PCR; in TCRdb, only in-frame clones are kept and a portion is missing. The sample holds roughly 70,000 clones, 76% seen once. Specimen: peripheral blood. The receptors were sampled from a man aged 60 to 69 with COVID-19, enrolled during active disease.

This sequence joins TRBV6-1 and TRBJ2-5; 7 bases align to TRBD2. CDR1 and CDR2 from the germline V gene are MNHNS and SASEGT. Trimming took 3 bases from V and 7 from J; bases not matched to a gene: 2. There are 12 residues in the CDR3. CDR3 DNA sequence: TGTGCCAGCAGTGAGGGAGGGGCGACCCAGTACTTC. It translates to CASSEGGATQYF.

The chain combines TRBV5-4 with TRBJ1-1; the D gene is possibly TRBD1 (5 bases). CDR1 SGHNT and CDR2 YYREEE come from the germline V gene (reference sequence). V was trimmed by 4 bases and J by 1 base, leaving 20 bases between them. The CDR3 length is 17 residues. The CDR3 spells CASSRRGASDRNTEAFF. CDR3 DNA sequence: TGTGCCAGCAGCCGGAGGGGAGCCAGCGATCGGAACACTGAAGCTTTCTTT.

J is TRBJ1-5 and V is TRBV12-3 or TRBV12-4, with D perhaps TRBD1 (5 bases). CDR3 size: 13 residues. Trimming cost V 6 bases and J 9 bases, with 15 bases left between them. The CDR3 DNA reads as TGTGCCAGCAGCTTCGGGGGAGCGGTGCCCCAGCATTTT. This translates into CASSFGGAVPQHF.

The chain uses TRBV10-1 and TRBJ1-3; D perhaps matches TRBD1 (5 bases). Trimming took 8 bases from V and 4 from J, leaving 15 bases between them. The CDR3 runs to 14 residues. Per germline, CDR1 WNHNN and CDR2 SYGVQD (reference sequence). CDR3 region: CASSGTSSGNTIYF. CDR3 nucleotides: TGCGCCAGCTCGGGGACTTCTTCAGGAAACACCATATATTTT.

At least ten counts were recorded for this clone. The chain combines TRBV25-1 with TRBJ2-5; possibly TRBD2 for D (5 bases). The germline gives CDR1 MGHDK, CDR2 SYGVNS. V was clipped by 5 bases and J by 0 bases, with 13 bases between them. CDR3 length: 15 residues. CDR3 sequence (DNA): TGTGCCAGCAGTCTGGCAGGCGGGTACCAAGAGACCCAGTACTTC. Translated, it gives CASSLAGGYQETQYF.

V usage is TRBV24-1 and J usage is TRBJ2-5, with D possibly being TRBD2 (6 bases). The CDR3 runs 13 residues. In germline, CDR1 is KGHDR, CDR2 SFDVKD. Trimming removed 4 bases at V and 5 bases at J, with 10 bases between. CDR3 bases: TGTGCCACCAGTGACGCGGGGCTCGAGACCCAGTACTTC. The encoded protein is CATSDAGLETQYF.

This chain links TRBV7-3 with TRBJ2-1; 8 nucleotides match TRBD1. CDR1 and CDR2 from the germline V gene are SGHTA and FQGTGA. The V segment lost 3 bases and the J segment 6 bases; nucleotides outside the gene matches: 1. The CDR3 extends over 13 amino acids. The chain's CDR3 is CASSFTGGNEQFF. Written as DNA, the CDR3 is TGTGCCAGCAGCTTTACAGGGGGCAATGAGCAGTTCTTC.

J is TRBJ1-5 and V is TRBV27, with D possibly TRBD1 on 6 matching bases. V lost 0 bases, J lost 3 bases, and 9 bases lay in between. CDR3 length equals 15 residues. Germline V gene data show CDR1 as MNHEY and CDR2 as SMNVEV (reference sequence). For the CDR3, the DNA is TGTGCCAGCAGTTTATCGAGACAGGCCAATCAGCCCCAGCATTTT. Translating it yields CASSLSRQANQPQHF.

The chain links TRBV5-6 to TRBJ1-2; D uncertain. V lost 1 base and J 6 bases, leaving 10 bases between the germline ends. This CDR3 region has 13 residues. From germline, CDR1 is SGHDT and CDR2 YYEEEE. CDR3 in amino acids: CASSLRSPDGYTF. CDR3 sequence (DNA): TGTGCCAGCAGCTTGCGGTCACCCGATGGCTACACCTTC.

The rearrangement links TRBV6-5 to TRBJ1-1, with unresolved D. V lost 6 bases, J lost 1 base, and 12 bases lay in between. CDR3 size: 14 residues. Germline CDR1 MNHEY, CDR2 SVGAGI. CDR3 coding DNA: TGTGCCAGCAGGATGCTACTCTCGAACACTGAAGCTTTCTTT. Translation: CASRMLLSNTEAFF.

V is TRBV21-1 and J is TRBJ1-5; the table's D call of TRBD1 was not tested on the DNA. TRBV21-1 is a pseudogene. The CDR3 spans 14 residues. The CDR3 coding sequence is TGTGCCAGCAGCAAAGTACATAGCAATCAGCCCCAGCATTTT. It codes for CASSKVHSNQPQHF.

This CDR3 is CASRRGGQYSNQPQHF. DNA for the CDR3: TGTGCCAGTAGGAGAGGGGGCCAGTATAGCAATCAGCCCCAGCATTTT. V gene TRBV19 combines with J gene TRBJ1-5; 7 bases map to TRBD1. Germline lookup yields CDR1 LNHDA and CDR2 SQIVND (reference sequence). The trim removed 6 bases at V and 0 bases at J, leaving 8 bases unmatched. This CDR3 is built from 16 residues.

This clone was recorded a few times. The CDR3 region has the DNA TGTGCCAGCAGCTGGGGGGACGGGAGAACTTCACCCCTCCACTTT. It codes for CASSWGDGRTSPLHF. The chain carries TRBV5-4 and TRBJ1-6; possible D gene TRBD1, 5 bases. Trimming took 3 bases from V and 9 from J, leaving 16 bases between them. The germline CDR1 and CDR2 sequences are SGHNT and YYREEE (reference sequence). The CDR3 sequence is 15 residues long. The variable domain in full, completed from reference TRBV5-4 and TRBJ1-6, reads ETGVTQSPTHLIKTRGQQVTLRCSSQSGHNTVSWYQQALGQGPQFIFQYYREEENGRGNFPPRFSGLQFPNYSSELNVNALELDDSALYLCASSWGDGRTSPLHFGNGTRLTVT.

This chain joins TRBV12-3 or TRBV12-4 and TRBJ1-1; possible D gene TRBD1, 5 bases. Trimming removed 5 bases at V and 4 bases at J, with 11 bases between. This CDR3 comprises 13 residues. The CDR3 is CASSPLRGTEAFF. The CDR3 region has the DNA TGTGCCAGCAGTCCCCTTAGGGGCACTGAAGCTTTCTTT.

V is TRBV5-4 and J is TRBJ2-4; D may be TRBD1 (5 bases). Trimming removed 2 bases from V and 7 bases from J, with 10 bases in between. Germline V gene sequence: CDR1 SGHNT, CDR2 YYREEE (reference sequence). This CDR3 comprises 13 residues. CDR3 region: CASSFPQENIQYF. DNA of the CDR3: TGTGCCAGCAGCTTCCCACAGGAGAACATTCAGTACTTC.

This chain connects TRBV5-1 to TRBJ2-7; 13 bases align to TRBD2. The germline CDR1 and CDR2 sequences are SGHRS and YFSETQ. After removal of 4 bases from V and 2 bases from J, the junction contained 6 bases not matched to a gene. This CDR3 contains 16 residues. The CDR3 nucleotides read TGCGCCAGCAGCCCCCCCGGGACTAGCGGGACCTACGAGCAGTACTTC. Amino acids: CASSPPGTSGTYEQYF. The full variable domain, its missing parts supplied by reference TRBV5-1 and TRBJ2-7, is KAGVTQTPRYLIKTRGQQVTLSCSPISGHRSVSWYQQTPGQGLQFLFEYFSETQRNKGNFPGRFSGRQFSNSRSEMNVSTLELGDSALYLCASSPPGTSGTYEQYFGPGTRLTVT.

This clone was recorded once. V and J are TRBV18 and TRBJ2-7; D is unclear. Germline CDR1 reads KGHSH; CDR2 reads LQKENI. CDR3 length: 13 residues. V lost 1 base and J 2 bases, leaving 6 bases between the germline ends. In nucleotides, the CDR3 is TGTGCCAGCTCACCACACAGCACCTACGAGCAGTACTTC. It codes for CASSPHSTYEQYF.